This is a list of T cell receptor beta chains from one sample in a study of blood T cell repertoires in COVID-19. Sequencing used immunoSEQ multiplex PCR; TCRdb keeps in-frame clones, though not all of them. The sample contains around 60,000 clones, 70% to 90% of which appear only once. The material sequenced was peripheral blood. The receptors shown here come from an elderly woman with acute or convalescent COVID-19. CDR3s include the opening cysteine and the closing phenylalanine or tryptophan. A D gene is named only where the DNA matches it firmly. Where a row states a size, it is once, few, many or the class of an expanded clone; other rows omit it.

V gene	J gene	clone size	D gene	CDR3 protein	CDR3 DNA
TRBV5-6	TRBJ2-3	NA	TRBD2	CASSLSSGAYTQYF	TGTGCCAGCAGCTTATCTAGCGGGGCTTATACGCAGTATTTT
TRBV25-1	TRBJ1-1	NA	TRBD1	CASSRDRGQDTEAFF	TGTGCCAGCAGTCGGGACAGGGGGCAGGACACTGAAGCTTTCTTT
TRBV27	TRBJ1-6	NA	NA	CASRVRQSSYNSPLHF	TGTGCCAGCAGAGTTAGACAGAGCTCCTATAATTCACCCCTCCACTTT
TRBV19	TRBJ1-5	NA	NA	CASRWAAQLPNQPQHF	TGTGCCAGTAGATGGGCCGCCCAATTACCCAATCAGCCCCAGCATTTT
TRBV5-1	TRBJ1-5	NA	TRBD1	CASYGTGPRGQPQHF	TGCGCCAGTTACGGGACAGGGCCGCGGGGGCAGCCCCAGCATTTT
TRBV13	TRBJ1-2	NA	NA	CASTPTRGTIGYTF	TGTGCCAGCACCCCCACCAGAGGGACTATCGGCTACACCTTC
TRBV3-1/TRBV3-2	TRBJ2-1	NA	TRBD2	CASSTRTSGRALSGEQFF	TGTGCCAGCAGCACCCGGACTAGCGGGAGGGCCCTATCCGGTGAGCAGTTCTTC
TRBV11-2	TRBJ2-7	NA	NA	CASSLDAAEQYF	TGTGCCAGCAGCTTAGATGCGGCCGAGCAGTACTTC
TRBV7-2	TRBJ2-5	NA	NA	CASSSQGGLETQYF	TGTGCCAGCAGCTCCCAGGGGGGACTCGAGACCCAGTACTTC
TRBV5-1	TRBJ2-1	NA	TRBD2	CASSGGLAVDEQFF	TGCGCCAGCAGCGGGGGACTAGCGGTGGATGAGCAGTTCTTC
TRBV5-5	TRBJ1-2	NA	NA	CASSLAGANYGYTF	TGTGCCAGCAGCTTGGCGGGAGCTAACTATGGCTACACCTTC
TRBV15	TRBJ2-7	NA	TRBD2	CATRTSGIYEQYF	TGTGCCACCAGGACTAGCGGTATTTACGAGCAGTACTTC
TRBV6-6	TRBJ2-5	NA	TRBD1	CASSGQGAETQYF	TGTGCCAGCAGTGGACAGGGGGCAGAGACCCAGTACTTC
TRBV3-1/TRBV3-2	TRBJ1-2	NA	TRBD1	CASSQGQGIGYGYTF	TGTGCCAGCAGCCAAGGACAGGGTATCGGCTATGGCTACACCTTC
TRBV7-3	TRBJ2-1	NA	TRBD2	CASSLRLAPYNEQFF	TGTGCCAGCAGCTTACGACTAGCGCCTTACAATGAGCAGTTCTTC
TRBV7-3	TRBJ2-3	NA	NA	CASSPQAHRTDTQYF	TGTGCCAGCAGCCCCCAAGCCCACAGAACAGATACGCAGTATTTT
TRBV5-4	TRBJ2-7	NA	NA	CASSQAYDHIHEQYF	TGTGCCAGCAGCCAGGCATATGACCACATCCACGAGCAGTACTTC
TRBV29-1	TRBJ2-1	once	TRBD2	CSVEGTASGTVYEQFF	TGCAGCGTTGAGGGGACGGCTAGCGGGACCGTATATGAGCAGTTCTTC
TRBV5-1	TRBJ2-7	NA	TRBD2	CASSLGVTLAGEQYF	TGCGCCAGCAGCTTGGGGGTAACACTAGCGGGCGAGCAGTACTTC
TRBV28	TRBJ1-2	NA	NA	CASSFRQGNYGYTF	TGTGCCAGCAGTTTTCGTCAGGGCAACTATGGCTACACCTTC
TRBV28	TRBJ2-7	NA	TRBD2	CASSLSFSGSQYEQYF	TGTGCCAGCAGTTTATCGTTTAGCGGGAGTCAGTACGAGCAGTACTTC